Included here is one TCR beta chain sequence, with context. This sample stems from a study of radiation and T cells in renal cell carcinoma. Looked up from germline, CDR1 is MNHNY and CDR2 is SVGAGI (reference sequence). With 8 bases removed from V and 10 bases from J, the gap between germline ends came to 15 bases. The CDR3 has 11 amino acids. Assay: immunoSEQ multiplex PCR; the TCRdb copy retains only in-frame clones and omits some. Counted here are about 47,000 clones, roughly 78% occurring once; the ten biggest clones make up 29%. Indicated time point: blood 2 weeks post-SBRT. Indicated treatment: 15 Gy SBRT to primary tumor, nephrectomy 4 weeks later.

The receptor's source is a woman in her 70s with renal cell carcinoma. Here the sequenced sample was blood, taken from a patient whose treatment included radiotherapy and nephrectomy. This chain connects TRBV6-6 to TRBJ2-7; D gene unclear. This chain's CDR3 is CASRADSSQYF. CDR3 nucleotides: TGTGCCAGCCGGGCAGATTCGAGTCAGTACTTC.